The table lists the clone carrying this T cell receptor beta chain with a few counts. Its antigen is unknown. This entry belongs to a study of cytomegalovirus exposure and HLA in healthy donors. Study-wide points: It was approximately 150 TCR beta chains that were listed as cytomegalovirus-associated.

The method was immunoSEQ multiplex PCR; TCRdb's version includes in-frame clones alone and lacks a portion of them. The table has roughly 120,000 clones, 89% seen once. A 120-subject validation cohort, separate from the approximately 670-subject first cohort, supplied the donors. Trimming left V 0 bases short and J 1 base short, with 10 bases between. Germline V CDR1 and CDR2: MGHRA, YSYEKL. The CDR3 has 15 residues. The chain has TRBV4-1 and TRBJ2-7, with a tentative D call TRBD1 (5 bases). Specimen: PBMCs. The sequence derives from a woman aged 18-29 years in good health and CMV-seronegative. The CDR3 coding sequence is TGCGCCAGCAGCCAAGATGGCGACAGTTCCTACGAGCAGTACTTC. Translation: CASSQDGDSSYEQYF.